A selection of T cell receptor beta chains follows, all from one sample in a study of T cell responses to AZD1222 COVID-19 vaccine. Sequencing used immunoSEQ multiplex PCR; TCRdb keeps in-frame clones, though not all of them. The sample yields some 130,000 clones, about nine tenths seen once. Sequenced here: peripheral blood, sampled on day 0 of AZD1222 vaccination. All receptors derive from an adult in good health. The CDR3 runs from the conserved cysteine through the conserved F or W. A D gene is named only where the DNA matches it firmly. Clone size is not always given. Where it is, it says once, few, many or a class for expanded clones.

d_gene: NA
abundance: NA
v_gene: TRBV14
j_gene: TRBJ1-2
CDR3aa: CASSQLTANYGYTF
CDR3nt: TGTGCCAGCAGCCAACTGACAGCCAACTATGGCTACACCTTC

d_gene: NA
abundance: once
v_gene: TRBV14
j_gene: TRBJ2-3
CDR3aa: CASSRGDTQYF
CDR3nt: TGTGCCAGCAGCCGAGGAGATACGCAGTATTTT

d_gene: NA
abundance: NA
v_gene: TRBV19
j_gene: TRBJ2-3
CDR3aa: CASSIDAPSGDTQYF
CDR3nt: TGTGCCAGTAGTATAGACGCCCCTTCCGGGGATACGCAGTATTTT

d_gene: NA
abundance: NA
v_gene: TRBV7-2
j_gene: TRBJ2-1
CDR3aa: CASSPRTELGSQFF
CDR3nt: TGTGCCAGCAGCCCCAGGACTGAACTCGGTTCGCAGTTCTTC

d_gene: NA
abundance: few
v_gene: TRBV6-5
j_gene: TRBJ1-4
CDR3aa: CASRRHSGGEKLFF
CDR3nt: TGTGCCAGCAGGCGACACTCTGGAGGGGAAAAACTGTTTTTT

d_gene: NA
abundance: NA
v_gene: TRBV30
j_gene: TRBJ1-2
CDR3aa: CAWSVSRGYGYTF
CDR3nt: TGTGCCTGGAGTGTTTCCCGCGGATATGGCTACACCTTC

d_gene: TRBD1
abundance: NA
v_gene: TRBV10-3
j_gene: TRBJ2-7
CDR3aa: CANGQGGTDYEQYF
CDR3nt: TGTGCCAACGGACAGGGGGGAACAGACTACGAGCAGTACTTC

d_gene: TRBD2
abundance: NA
v_gene: TRBV5-1
j_gene: TRBJ2-7
CDR3aa: CASSLTSGGYEQYF
CDR3nt: TGCGCCAGCAGCTTGACTAGCGGGGGCTACGAGCAGTACTTC

d_gene: TRBD1
abundance: NA
v_gene: TRBV12-5
j_gene: TRBJ1-3
CDR3aa: CASGLVVGQVSGNTIYF
CDR3nt: TGTGCTAGTGGTTTGGTTGTCGGACAGGTCTCTGGAAACACCATATATTTT

d_gene: TRBD1
abundance: NA
v_gene: TRBV7-2
j_gene: TRBJ1-3
CDR3aa: CASSSRPRQGTIPGNTIYF
CDR3nt: TGTGCCAGCAGCTCCCGCCCCCGACAGGGTACGATCCCTGGAAACACCATATATTTT

d_gene: TRBD1
abundance: NA
v_gene: TRBV6-5
j_gene: TRBJ1-2
CDR3aa: CASSYSQGANYGYTF
CDR3nt: TGTGCCAGCAGTTACTCGCAGGGGGCTAACTATGGCTACACCTTC

d_gene: TRBD2
abundance: NA
v_gene: TRBV6-1
j_gene: TRBJ2-2
CDR3aa: CASSERSGVGTGELFF
CDR3nt: TGTGCCAGCAGTGAACGGAGCGGGGTGGGCACCGGGGAGCTGTTTTTT

d_gene: TRBD1
abundance: NA
v_gene: TRBV28
j_gene: TRBJ1-1
CDR3aa: CASSGSTGGLTEAFF
CDR3nt: TGTGCCAGCAGTGGCTCGACAGGGGGCCTCACTGAAGCTTTCTTT

d_gene: NA
abundance: NA
v_gene: TRBV6-5
j_gene: TRBJ1-1
CDR3aa: CASSYSEGTNTEAFF
CDR3nt: TGTGCCAGCAGTTACTCGGAGGGTACGAACACTGAAGCTTTCTTT

d_gene: NA
abundance: NA
v_gene: TRBV5-1
j_gene: TRBJ1-2
CDR3aa: CASSSYTYGYTF
CDR3nt: TGCGCCAGCAGCTCGTACACCTATGGCTACACCTTC

d_gene: TRBD1
abundance: NA
v_gene: TRBV18
j_gene: TRBJ1-6
CDR3aa: CASSPLGQGATGISPLHF
CDR3nt: TGTGCCAGCTCACCTTTGGGACAGGGGGCAACAGGGATTTCACCCCTCCACTTT

d_gene: NA
abundance: NA
v_gene: TRBV6-1
j_gene: TRBJ2-3
CDR3aa: CASSEARVDTQYF
CDR3nt: TGTGCCAGCAGTGAAGCGAGGGTAGATACGCAGTATTTT

d_gene: NA
abundance: NA
v_gene: TRBV3-1/TRBV3-2
j_gene: TRBJ1-1
CDR3aa: CASSLRSANTEAFF
CDR3nt: TGTGCCAGCAGCCTACGGTCCGCGAACACTGAAGCTTTCTTT

d_gene: TRBD2
abundance: NA
v_gene: TRBV6-5
j_gene: TRBJ2-7
CDR3aa: CASSYSNSGGTYEQYF
CDR3nt: TGTGCCAGCAGTTACTCGAATAGCGGGGGGACCTACGAGCAGTACTTC

d_gene: NA
abundance: NA
v_gene: TRBV5-4
j_gene: TRBJ1-2
CDR3aa: CASSLVGTANGYTF
CDR3nt: TGTGCCAGCAGCTTGGTAGGGACGGCGAATGGCTACACCTTC

d_gene: TRBD1
abundance: NA
v_gene: TRBV28
j_gene: TRBJ1-2
CDR3aa: CASSPGQGIYGYTF
CDR3nt: TGTGCCAGCAGTCCGGGACAGGGCATATATGGCTACACCTTC

d_gene: NA
abundance: NA
v_gene: TRBV15
j_gene: TRBJ1-2
CDR3aa: CATSEGGYGYTF
CDR3nt: TGTGCCACCAGCGAGGGGGGATATGGCTACACCTTC

d_gene: NA
abundance: NA
v_gene: TRBV27
j_gene: TRBJ2-7
CDR3aa: CASSFQQGEQYF
CDR3nt: TGTGCCAGCAGTTTCCAACAAGGCGAGCAGTACTTC

d_gene: NA
abundance: NA
v_gene: TRBV19
j_gene: TRBJ1-2
CDR3aa: CASSRTDLRNYGYTF
CDR3nt: TGTGCCAGTAGTCGGACCGATTTAAGGAACTATGGCTACACCTTC

d_gene: NA
abundance: NA
v_gene: TRBV11-3
j_gene: TRBJ2-5
CDR3aa: CASSPGSLDQETQYF
CDR3nt: TGTGCCAGCAGTCCCGGGAGCCTGGACCAAGAGACCCAGTACTTC

d_gene: TRBD1
abundance: NA
v_gene: TRBV19
j_gene: TRBJ1-3
CDR3aa: CASRQGGSGNTIYF
CDR3nt: TGTGCCAGCCGACAGGGGGGCTCTGGAAACACCATATATTTT

d_gene: NA
abundance: once
v_gene: TRBV5-1
j_gene: TRBJ1-1
CDR3aa: CASSLIGENTEAFF
CDR3nt: TGCGCCAGCAGCTTGATTGGGGAGAACACTGAAGCTTTCTTT

d_gene: TRBD2
abundance: once
v_gene: TRBV2
j_gene: TRBJ2-5
CDR3aa: CASTAGVYQETQYF
CDR3nt: TGTGCCAGCACTGCGGGAGTGTACCAAGAGACCCAGTACTTC

d_gene: NA
abundance: NA
v_gene: TRBV4-3
j_gene: TRBJ1-3
CDR3aa: CASSEQVSGNTIYF
CDR3nt: TGCGCCAGCAGCGAACAGGTTTCCGGAAACACCATATATTTT

d_gene: NA
abundance: once
v_gene: TRBV6-1
j_gene: TRBJ2-7
CDR3aa: CASSEEGGTSYEQYF
CDR3nt: TGTGCCAGCAGTGAAGAGGGGGGGACCTCCTACGAGCAGTACTTC

d_gene: NA
abundance: few
v_gene: TRBV9
j_gene: TRBJ2-7
CDR3aa: CASSVGPGQTYEQYF
CDR3nt: TGTGCCAGCAGCGTAGGGCCAGGGCAAACCTACGAGCAGTACTTC

d_gene: TRBD1
abundance: once
v_gene: TRBV19
j_gene: TRBJ1-5
CDR3aa: CASSIDLGTGPAGPQHF
CDR3nt: TGTGCCAGTAGTATAGATCTGGGGACAGGACCCGCAGGGCCCCAGCATTTT

d_gene: NA
abundance: NA
v_gene: TRBV19
j_gene: TRBJ2-2
CDR3aa: CASSILGRGGELFF
CDR3nt: TGTGCCAGTAGTATTTTAGGGCGAGGCGGGGAGCTGTTTTTT

d_gene: NA
abundance: NA
v_gene: TRBV6-1
j_gene: TRBJ1-6
CDR3aa: CASSLGSSYNSPLHF
CDR3nt: TGTGCCAGCAGTTTAGGCAGCTCCTATAATTCACCCCTCCACTTT

d_gene: NA
abundance: NA
v_gene: TRBV28
j_gene: TRBJ2-3
CDR3aa: CASSLYPSGTDTQYF
CDR3nt: TGTGCCAGCAGTTTATACCCGTCAGGCACAGATACGCAGTATTTT

d_gene: TRBD1
abundance: NA
v_gene: TRBV5-6
j_gene: TRBJ1-2
CDR3aa: CASSRLGGTDTGYTF
CDR3nt: TGTGCCAGCAGTCGACTGGGGGGGACAGATACTGGCTACACCTTC

d_gene: TRBD1
abundance: few
v_gene: TRBV7-2
j_gene: TRBJ1-5
CDR3aa: CASSLWGTGSNQPQHF
CDR3nt: TGTGCCAGCAGCTTATGGGGGACAGGTAGCAATCAGCCCCAGCATTTT

d_gene: TRBD2
abundance: NA
v_gene: TRBV7-3
j_gene: TRBJ2-2
CDR3aa: CASSRLAGGNTGELFF
CDR3nt: TGTGCCAGCAGCCGACTAGCGGGGGGTAACACCGGGGAGCTGTTTTTT

d_gene: NA
abundance: NA
v_gene: TRBV19
j_gene: TRBJ1-2
CDR3aa: CASSITGLKYGYTF
CDR3nt: TGTGCCAGTAGTATAACAGGCCTGAAGTATGGCTACACCTTC

d_gene: TRBD1
abundance: once
v_gene: TRBV28
j_gene: TRBJ2-7
CDR3aa: CASSDRGLGEQYF
CDR3nt: TGTGCCAGCAGTGATAGGGGGCTAGGCGAGCAGTACTTC

d_gene: NA
abundance: once
v_gene: TRBV7-7
j_gene: TRBJ1-3
CDR3aa: CASSSLLGPGNTIYF
CDR3nt: TGTGCTAGCAGCTCGCTCCTGGGACCTGGAAACACCATATATTTT

d_gene: NA
abundance: once
v_gene: TRBV6-5
j_gene: TRBJ1-6
CDR3aa: CASSYSGVYNSPLHF
CDR3nt: TGTGCCAGCAGTTACTCCGGGGTCTATAATTCACCCCTCCACTTT

d_gene: TRBD2
abundance: NA
v_gene: TRBV9
j_gene: TRBJ2-4
CDR3aa: CASSSFAGGRNIQYF
CDR3nt: TGTGCCAGCAGCTCTTTCGCGGGGGGCCGAAACATTCAGTACTTC

d_gene: NA
abundance: NA
v_gene: TRBV12-3/TRBV12-4
j_gene: TRBJ2-1
CDR3aa: CASTLHTGNEQFF
CDR3nt: TGTGCCAGCACCCTCCATACCGGCAATGAGCAGTTCTTC

d_gene: NA
abundance: NA
v_gene: TRBV2
j_gene: TRBJ2-3
CDR3aa: CASSDRVSTDTQYF
CDR3nt: TGTGCCAGCAGTGACCGAGTTAGCACAGATACGCAGTATTTT

d_gene: TRBD2
abundance: NA
v_gene: TRBV18
j_gene: TRBJ2-7
CDR3aa: CASSPGGLVEQYF
CDR3nt: TGTGCCAGCTCCCCCGGGGGGTTGGTCGAGCAGTACTTC

d_gene: NA
abundance: once
v_gene: TRBV30
j_gene: TRBJ1-2
CDR3aa: CAWSPGDGYTF
CDR3nt: TGTGCCTGGAGTCCCGGTGATGGCTACACCTTC

d_gene: TRBD2
abundance: once
v_gene: TRBV7-2
j_gene: TRBJ2-7
CDR3aa: CASSVPSGGLPTYEQYF
CDR3nt: TGTGCCAGCAGCGTACCTAGCGGGGGGCTCCCGACCTACGAGCAGTACTTC

d_gene: TRBD1
abundance: few
v_gene: TRBV19
j_gene: TRBJ1-6
CDR3aa: CASRQDRVGSPLHF
CDR3nt: TGTGCCAGTAGACAAGACAGGGTAGGCTCACCCCTCCACTTT

d_gene: NA
abundance: NA
v_gene: TRBV7-2
j_gene: TRBJ1-6
CDR3aa: CASSLERDSPLHF
CDR3nt: TGTGCCAGCAGCTTAGAGCGGGATTCACCCCTCCACTTT

d_gene: NA
abundance: NA
v_gene: TRBV5-1
j_gene: TRBJ2-1
CDR3aa: CASRPRTALDNEQFF
CDR3nt: TGCGCCAGCAGACCTAGAACAGCCTTGGACAATGAGCAGTTCTTC

d_gene: NA
abundance: once
v_gene: TRBV13
j_gene: TRBJ2-1
CDR3aa: CASSRQPTEQFF
CDR3nt: TGTGCCAGCAGCCGACAACCCACTGAGCAGTTCTTC

d_gene: NA
abundance: NA
v_gene: TRBV24-1
j_gene: TRBJ2-2
CDR3aa: CATSDFQERGGELFF
CDR3nt: TGTGCCACCAGTGATTTCCAGGAACGCGGCGGGGAGCTGTTTTTT

d_gene: NA
abundance: NA
v_gene: TRBV6-5
j_gene: TRBJ1-5
CDR3aa: CASSYRNSNQPQHF
CDR3nt: TGTGCCAGCAGTTACAGGAATAGCAATCAGCCCCAGCATTTT

d_gene: TRBD1
abundance: NA
v_gene: TRBV19
j_gene: TRBJ1-4
CDR3aa: CASMEGASEKLFF
CDR3nt: TGTGCCAGTATGGAGGGGGCGAGTGAAAAACTGTTTTTT

d_gene: NA
abundance: NA
v_gene: TRBV5-1
j_gene: TRBJ2-2
CDR3aa: CASSFGHATGELFF
CDR3nt: TGCGCCAGCAGCTTCGGACATGCGACCGGGGAGCTGTTTTTT